The clone carrying this T cell receptor (beta chain) was seen a handful of times. Trimming took 1 base from V and 2 from J, leaving 6 bases between them. The CDR3 sequence is 15 residues long. Germline loops: CDR1 SEHNR, CDR2 FQNEAQ (reference sequence). There were TCR beta CDR3 regions amplified from RNA transcripts. Initially, a first-round RT-PCR of the TCR CDR3 employed the HTBI primer set. MiXCR, run by TCRdb on the multiplex PCR reads, gives a single entry per CDR3 protein. The sample includes a few hundred thousand distinct CDR3 sequences, about 21% of them seen just once. This entry belongs to a study of T cells in Graves' hyperthyroidism and ophthalmopathy.

J is TRBJ2-6 and V is TRBV7-9; maybe TRBD2 (5 bases). The material sequenced was blood. The receptor was derived from a woman in her 50s with Graves' hyperthyroidism. The CDR3 loop is CASSLVGAGANVLTF. CDR3 nucleotides: TGTGCCAGCAGCTTAGTCGGGGCTGGGGCCAACGTCCTGACTTTC.